Listed here are 5 T cell receptor beta chains from one sample, sequenced in a study of response to subunit inactivated influenza vaccine. Using its own MiXCR run on the RT-PCR reads, TCRdb lists one record per CDR3 protein. The sample includes 450,000 to 550,000 distinct CDR3 sequences, 25% seen only once; the top ten take approximately 2%. The starting material was CD4+ T cells sorted from PBMCs, obtained 5 days after vaccination. The source of these receptors is a man in his fifties who received an inactivated influenza vaccine.

CDR3 DNA sequence: TGTGCCAGCAGCCCCCGACAGGGGTACAATGAGCAGTTCTTC. This translates into CASSPRQGYNEQFF. The J gene is TRBJ2-1, the V gene TRBV9; 8 bases match TRBD1. The CDR3 is made up of 14 amino acids. Trimming removed 4 bases from V and 4 bases from J; junction bases left unmatched: 4. Germline assignment: CDR1 SGDLS and CDR2 YYNGEE.

The table lists this clonotype with a few counts. This chain links TRBV6-2 or TRBV6-3 with TRBJ2-7; a weak D match, TRBD1 (6 bases). Germline CDR1 reads MNHEY; CDR2 reads SVGEGT. CDR3 length: 13 residues. With 11 bases removed from V and 3 bases from J, the gap between germline ends came to 17 bases. For the CDR3, the DNA is TGTGCCGTTGGACAGTCCCTTTACTACGAGCAGTACTTC. Translating gives CAVGQSLYYEQYF.

This clonotype was seen a handful of times. The chain is built from TRBV29-1 and TRBJ2-1, with TRBD2 matching over 7 bases. The CDR3 length is 14 residues. Germline assignment: CDR1 SQVTM and CDR2 ANQGSEA. The trim removed 1 base at V and 1 base at J, leaving 1 base unmatched. CDR3 in DNA: TGCAGCGTTGAAGGCGGGAGTTCCTACAATGAGCAGTTCTTC. Protein product: CSVEGGSSYNEQFF.

The table lists this clonotype with a few counts. The chain links TRBV28 to TRBJ2-1; TRBD1 agrees at 9 bases. The CDR3 covers 14 residues. CDR1 and CDR2 (germline): MDHEN, SYDVKM. Losses at the gene ends were 6 bases for V and 4 bases for J; bases not matched to a gene: 4. This chain's CDR3 is CASRRQGGYNEQFF. The CDR3 coding sequence is TGTGCCAGCAGGAGACAGGGGGGGTACAATGAGCAGTTCTTC. Variable domain in full (rest from reference TRBV28 and TRBJ2-1): DVKVTQSSRYLVKRTGEKVFLECVQDMDHENMFWYRQDPGLGLRLIYFSYDVKMKEKGDIPEGYSVSREKKERFSLILESASTNQTSMYLCASRRQGGYNEQFFGPGTRLTVL.

The chain is built from TRBV20-1 and TRBJ2-1, with D maybe TRBD2 (5 bases). V was clipped by 3 bases and J by 6 bases, with 9 bases between them. The CDR3 consists of 12 residues. Germline loops: CDR1 DFQATT, CDR2 SNEGSKA (reference sequence). DNA of the CDR3: TGCAGTGCTAGCCGGGATATCAATGAGCAGTTCTTC. This codes for CSASRDINEQFF.